The clone carrying this TCR beta chain was detected ten times or more. Its antigen is unidentified. This specimen comes from a study of T cells in Graves' hyperthyroidism and ophthalmopathy. From RNA transcripts, TCR beta CDR3 regions were amplified. Primed by the HTBI set, a first-round RT-PCR was run on the TCR CDR3. TCRdb reanalysed the multiplex PCR reads using MiXCR and keeps one entry per CDR3 protein. The table includes 400,000 to 600,000 distinct CDR3 sequences, roughly 16% detected once. Out of 8.5 to 10 ml of fresh peripheral blood came the PBMCs. The CDR3 has 16 residues. From germline, CDR1 is MDHEN and CDR2 SYDVKM. Trimming took 5 bases from V and 3 from J; bases not matched to a gene: 12. The study's findings and limits: A model using 13 V-J features told ophthalmopathy apart from stable hyperthyroidism.

Material: blood. J is TRBJ2-7 and V is TRBV28; 8 nucleotides line up with TRBD1. The source of this sequence is a woman aged 25 to 39 with Graves' ophthalmopathy. In DNA form, the CDR3 reads TGTGCCAGCAGTCCTCCCGTCGAGGACAGGGACTACGAGCAGTACTTC. Residues: CASSPPVEDRDYEQYF.